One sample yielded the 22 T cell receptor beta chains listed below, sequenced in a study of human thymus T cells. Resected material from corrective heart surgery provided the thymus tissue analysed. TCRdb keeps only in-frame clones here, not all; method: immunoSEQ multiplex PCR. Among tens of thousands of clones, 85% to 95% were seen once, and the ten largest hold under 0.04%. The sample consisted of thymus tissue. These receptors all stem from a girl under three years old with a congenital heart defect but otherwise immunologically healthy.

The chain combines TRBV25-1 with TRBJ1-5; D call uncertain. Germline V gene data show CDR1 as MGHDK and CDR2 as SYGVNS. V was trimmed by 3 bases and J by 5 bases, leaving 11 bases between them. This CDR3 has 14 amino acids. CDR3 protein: CASSDSSYDQPQHF. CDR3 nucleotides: TGTGCCAGCAGTGATTCCAGTTACGATCAGCCCCAGCATTTT. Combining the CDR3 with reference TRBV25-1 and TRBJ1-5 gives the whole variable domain EADIYQTPRYLVIGTGKKITLECSQTMGHDKMYWYQQDPGMELHLIHYSYGVNSTEKGDLSSESTVSRIRTEHFPLTLESARPSHTSQYLCASSDSSYDQPQHFGDGTRLSIL.

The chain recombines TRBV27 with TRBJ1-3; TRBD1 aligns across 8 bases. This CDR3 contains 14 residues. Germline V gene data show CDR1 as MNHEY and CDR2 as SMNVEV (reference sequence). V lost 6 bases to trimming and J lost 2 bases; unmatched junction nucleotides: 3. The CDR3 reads CASRRDRTGNTIYF. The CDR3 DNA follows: TGTGCCAGCAGGAGGGACAGGACTGGAAACACCATATATTTT.

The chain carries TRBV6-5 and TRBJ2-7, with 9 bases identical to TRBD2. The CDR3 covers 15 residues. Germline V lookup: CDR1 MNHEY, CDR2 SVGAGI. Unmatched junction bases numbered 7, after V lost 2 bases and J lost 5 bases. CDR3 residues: CASSYSSGRVDEQYF. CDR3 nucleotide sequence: TGTGCCAGCAGTTACAGTAGCGGGAGAGTCGACGAGCAGTACTTC.

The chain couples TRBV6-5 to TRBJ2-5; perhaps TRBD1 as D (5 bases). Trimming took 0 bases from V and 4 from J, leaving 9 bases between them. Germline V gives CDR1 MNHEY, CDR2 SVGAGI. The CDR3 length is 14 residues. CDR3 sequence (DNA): TGTGCCAGCAGTTACTCCGTTAGGGGAGAGACCCAGTACTTC. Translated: CASSYSVRGETQYF.

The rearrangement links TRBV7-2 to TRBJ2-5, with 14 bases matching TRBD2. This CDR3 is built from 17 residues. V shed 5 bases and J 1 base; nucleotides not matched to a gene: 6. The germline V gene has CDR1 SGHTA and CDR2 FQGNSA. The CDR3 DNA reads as TGTGCCAGCAGCCCGCCCGGACTAGCGGGAGGCCAAGAGACCCAGTACTTC. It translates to CASSPPGLAGGQETQYF.

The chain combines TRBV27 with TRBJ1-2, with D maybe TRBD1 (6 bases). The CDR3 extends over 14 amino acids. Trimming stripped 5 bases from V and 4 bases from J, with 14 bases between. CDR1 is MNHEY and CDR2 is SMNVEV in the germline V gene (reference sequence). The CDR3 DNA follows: TGTGCCAGCAGTCCCTATCAGGGGACCTATGGCTACACCTTC. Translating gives CASSPYQGTYGYTF.

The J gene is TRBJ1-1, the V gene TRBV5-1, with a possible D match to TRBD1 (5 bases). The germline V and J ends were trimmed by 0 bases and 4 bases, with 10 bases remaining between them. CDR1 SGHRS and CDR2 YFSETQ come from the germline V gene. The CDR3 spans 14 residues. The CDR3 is CASSLGADSTEAFF. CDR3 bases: TGCGCCAGCAGCTTGGGGGCAGACAGCACTGAAGCTTTCTTT.

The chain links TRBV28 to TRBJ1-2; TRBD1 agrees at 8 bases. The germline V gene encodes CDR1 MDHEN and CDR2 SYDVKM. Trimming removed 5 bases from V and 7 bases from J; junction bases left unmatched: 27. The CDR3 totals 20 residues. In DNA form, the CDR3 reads TGTGCCAGCAGTCTAACTCGCACGGGCAGACAGGGGCTCTACTGTGGTGGCTACACCTTC. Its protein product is CASSLTRTGRQGLYCGGYTF.

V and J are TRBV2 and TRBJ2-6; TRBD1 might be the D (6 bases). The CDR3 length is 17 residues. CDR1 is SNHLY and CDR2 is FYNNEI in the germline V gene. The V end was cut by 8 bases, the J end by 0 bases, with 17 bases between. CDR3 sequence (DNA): TGTGCCAGCGGGGCCGGGACAATACTCTCTGGGGCCAACGTCCTGACTTTC. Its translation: CASGAGTILSGANVLTF. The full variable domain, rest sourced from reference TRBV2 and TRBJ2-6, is EPEVTQTPSHQVTQMGQEVILRCVPISNHLYFYWYRQILGQKVEFLVSFYNNEISEKSEIFDDQFSVERPDGSNFTLKIRSTKLEDSAMYFCASGAGTILSGANVLTFGAGSRLTVL.

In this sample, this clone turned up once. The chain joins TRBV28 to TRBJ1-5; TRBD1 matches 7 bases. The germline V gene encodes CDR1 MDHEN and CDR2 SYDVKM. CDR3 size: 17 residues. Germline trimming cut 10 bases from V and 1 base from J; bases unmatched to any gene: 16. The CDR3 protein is CANSPTGLRRSNQPQHF. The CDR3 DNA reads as TGTGCCAACTCCCCGACAGGGTTACGTAGGAGCAATCAGCCCCAGCATTTT.

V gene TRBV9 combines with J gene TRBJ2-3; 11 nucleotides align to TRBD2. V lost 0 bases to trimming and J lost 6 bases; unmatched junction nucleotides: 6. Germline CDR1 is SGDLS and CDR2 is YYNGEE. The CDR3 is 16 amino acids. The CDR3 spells CASSVVLAGGPDTQYF. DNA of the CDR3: TGTGCCAGCAGCGTAGTCCTAGCGGGAGGTCCGGATACGCAGTATTTT.

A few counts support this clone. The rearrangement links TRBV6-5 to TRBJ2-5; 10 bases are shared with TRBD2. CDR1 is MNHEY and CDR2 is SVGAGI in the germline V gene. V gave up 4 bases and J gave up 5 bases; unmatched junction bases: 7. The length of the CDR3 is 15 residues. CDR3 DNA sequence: TGTGCCAGCAGTTCTAAGCGGGAGGGCCTCGAGACCCAGTACTTC. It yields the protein CASSSKREGLETQYF.

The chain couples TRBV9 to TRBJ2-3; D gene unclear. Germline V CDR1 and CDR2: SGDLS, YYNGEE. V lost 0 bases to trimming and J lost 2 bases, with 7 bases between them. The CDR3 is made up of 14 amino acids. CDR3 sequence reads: CASSVATTTDTQYF. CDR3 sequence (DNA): TGTGCCAGCAGCGTAGCAACAACCACAGATACGCAGTATTTT.

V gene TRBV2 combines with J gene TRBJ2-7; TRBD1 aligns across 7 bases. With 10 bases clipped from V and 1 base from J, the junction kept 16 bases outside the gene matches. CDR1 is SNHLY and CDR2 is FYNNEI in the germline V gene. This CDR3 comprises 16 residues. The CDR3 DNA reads TGTGCCACCCTAATGACAGGGAAGGCGGAGTCCTACGAGCAGTACTTC. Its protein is CATLMTGKAESYEQYF.

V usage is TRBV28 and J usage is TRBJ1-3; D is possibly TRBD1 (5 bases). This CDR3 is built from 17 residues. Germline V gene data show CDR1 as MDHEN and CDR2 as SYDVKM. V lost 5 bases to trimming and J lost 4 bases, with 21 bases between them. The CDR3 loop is CASSPPRDRSRGNTIYF. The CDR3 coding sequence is TGTGCCAGCAGTCCGCCCAGGGACCGTTCAAGGGGAAACACCATATATTTT.

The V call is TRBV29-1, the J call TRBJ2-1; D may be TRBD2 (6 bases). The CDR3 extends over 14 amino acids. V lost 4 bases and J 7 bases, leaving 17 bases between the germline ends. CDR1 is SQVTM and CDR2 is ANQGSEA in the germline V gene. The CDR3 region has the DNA TGCAGCGTTGTCGCGGGGAGACCCGGTAATGAGCAGTTCTTC. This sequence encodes CSVVAGRPGNEQFF.

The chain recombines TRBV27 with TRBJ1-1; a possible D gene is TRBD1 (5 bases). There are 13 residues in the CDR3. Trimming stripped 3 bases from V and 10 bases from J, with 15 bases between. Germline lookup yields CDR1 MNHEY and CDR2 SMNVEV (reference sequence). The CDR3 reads CASSFAGGVRAFF. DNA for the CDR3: TGTGCCAGCAGTTTCGCGGGGGGGGTAAGAGCTTTCTTT.

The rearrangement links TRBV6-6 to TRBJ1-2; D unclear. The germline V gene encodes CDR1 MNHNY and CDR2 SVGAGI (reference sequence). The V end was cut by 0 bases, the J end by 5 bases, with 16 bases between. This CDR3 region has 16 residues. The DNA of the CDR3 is TGTGCCAGCAGTTACTCGAGTGCAGACACCTTGTATGGCTACACCTTC. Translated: CASSYSSADTLYGYTF.

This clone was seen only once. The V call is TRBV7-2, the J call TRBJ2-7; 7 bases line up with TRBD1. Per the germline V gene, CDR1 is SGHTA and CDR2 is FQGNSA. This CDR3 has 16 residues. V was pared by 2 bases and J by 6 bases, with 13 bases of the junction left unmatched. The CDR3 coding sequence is TGTGCCAGCAGCTTATCCGACGGCGACAGGGTAATCGAGCAGTACTTC. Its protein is CASSLSDGDRVIEQYF.

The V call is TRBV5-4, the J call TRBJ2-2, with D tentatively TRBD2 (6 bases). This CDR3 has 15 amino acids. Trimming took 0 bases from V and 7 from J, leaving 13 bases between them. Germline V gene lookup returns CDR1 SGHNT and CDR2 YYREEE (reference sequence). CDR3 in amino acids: CASSLAPGRDGELFF. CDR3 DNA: TGTGCCAGCAGCTTGGCGCCAGGGCGGGACGGGGAGCTGTTTTTT. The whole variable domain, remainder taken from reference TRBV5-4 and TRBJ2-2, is ETGVTQSPTHLIKTRGQQVTLRCSSQSGHNTVSWYQQALGQGPQFIFQYYREEENGRGNFPPRFSGLQFPNYSSELNVNALELDDSALYLCASSLAPGRDGELFFGEGSRLTVL.

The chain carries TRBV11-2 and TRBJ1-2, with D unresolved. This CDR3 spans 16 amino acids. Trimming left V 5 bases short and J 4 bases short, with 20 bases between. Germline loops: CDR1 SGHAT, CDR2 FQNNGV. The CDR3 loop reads CASSPDNLGLIYGYTF. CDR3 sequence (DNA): TGTGCCAGCAGCCCCGATAACCTGGGCCTTATCTATGGCTACACCTTC.

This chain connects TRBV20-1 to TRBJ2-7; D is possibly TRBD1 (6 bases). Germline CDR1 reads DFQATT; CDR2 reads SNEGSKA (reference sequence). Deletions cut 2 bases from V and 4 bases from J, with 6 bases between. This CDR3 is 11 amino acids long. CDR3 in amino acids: CSARRGYEQYF. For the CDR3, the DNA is TGCAGTGCTAGAAGGGGGTACGAGCAGTACTTC.